Listed here are 9 T cell receptor beta chains from one sample, sequenced in a study of T cell repertoires in cytomegalovirus infection. Each CDR3 protein gets one entry after TCRdb re-called the reads with MiXCR. The sample consists of about 490,000 distinct CDR3 sequences, about 11% of them appearing once. Sample: PBMCs. These receptors all come from a human donor in good health (CMV status not recorded). Some clones in this sample may be carry-over from other donors' samples.

The chain has TRBV29-1 and TRBJ2-5; no clear D gene. The CDR3 contains 12 residues. Germline V gene sequence: CDR1 SQVTM, CDR2 ANQGSEA. Trimming shortened V by 7 bases and J by 1 base, and 10 bases separated the two germline ends. CDR3 sequence reads: CSAGRAQETQYF. DNA of the CDR3: TGCAGCGCCGGACGGGCCCAAGAGACCCAGTACTTC.

The chain has TRBV6-5 and TRBJ1-6, with D uncertain. In germline, CDR1 is MNHEY, CDR2 SVGAGI. The CDR3 spans 14 residues. V shed 8 bases and J shed 0 bases, with 8 bases lying between them. CDR3 in DNA: TGTGCCAGCCGTGGTTCCTCCTATAATTCACCCCTCCACTTT. As protein: CASRGSSYNSPLHF.

This clonotype was seen at least ten times. The chain's CDR3 is CASSPRGVYGYTF. CDR3 in DNA: TGTGCCAGCAGTCCTCGGGGCGTCTATGGCTACACCTTC. V is TRBV12-3 or TRBV12-4 and J is TRBJ1-2, with D perhaps matching TRBD1 (5 bases). CDR3 length: 13 amino acids. Trimming stripped 5 bases from V and 4 bases from J, with 11 bases between.

The genes are TRBV14 and TRBJ2-3; D unclear. The CDR3 extends over 15 amino acids. The germline CDR1 and CDR2 sequences are SGHDN and FVKESK. Trimming took off 4 bases at V and 3 bases at J, with 14 bases between the two ends. The CDR3 region is CASSPGRLITDTQYF. The DNA of the CDR3 is TGTGCCAGCAGCCCTGGCCGCTTGATAACAGATACGCAGTATTTT.

This clonotype showed up many times. The rearrangement joins TRBV7-2 to TRBJ2-7; 8 bases fit TRBD2. The junction had 2 bases not matched to a gene; V was cut back by 1 base and J by 0 bases. The CDR3 consists of 15 residues. Germline CDR1 SGHTA, CDR2 FQGNSA. DNA of the CDR3: TGTGCCAGCAGCTTAGACAGCGGGAGCTCCTACGAGCAGTACTTC. It yields the protein CASSLDSGSSYEQYF.

This clonotype turned up a few times. The J gene is TRBJ2-3, the V gene TRBV13; 7 nucleotides line up with TRBD1. The J segment lost 5 bases and the V segment lost 4 bases, leaving 15 bases of the junction unmatched. CDR1 is PRHDT, CDR2 FYEKMQ, per germline (reference sequence). The CDR3 loop spans 17 amino acids. CDR3 in amino acids: CASSSLDRGRRKDTQYF. CDR3 bases: TGTGCCAGCAGCTCGTTGGATAGGGGGCGTCGGAAAGATACGCAGTATTTT. Full variable domain (rest looked up from reference TRBV13 and TRBJ2-3): AAGVIQSPRHLIKEKRETATLKCYPIPRHDTVYWYQQGPGQDPQFLISFYEKMQSDKGSIPDRFSAQQFSDYHSELNMSSLELGDSALYFCASSSLDRGRRKDTQYFGPGTRLTVL.

Comment on this clonotype: A much more abundant neighbour one base away suggests this may be a read error. The CDR3 loop reads CSAVLRSFYEQYF. In nucleotides, the CDR3 is TGCAGTGCGGTTTTAAGGAGCTTCTACGAGCAGTACTTC. The V gene is TRBV20-1, the J gene TRBJ2-7; D is unclear. Germline CDR1 is DFQATT and CDR2 is SNEGSKA (reference sequence). CDR3 length: 13 residues. Trimming took off 6 bases at V and 3 bases at J, with 15 bases between the two ends.

This clonotype was seen at least ten times. The rearrangement links TRBV11-2 to TRBJ1-5; D uncertain. Deletions cut 5 bases from V and 2 bases from J, with 19 bases between. Germline V gene sequence: CDR1 SGHAT, CDR2 FQNNGV. The CDR3 is 17 residues long. CDR3: CASSPAVRVDGNQPQHF. CDR3 nucleotides: TGTGCCAGCAGCCCCGCGGTTCGGGTAGATGGCAATCAGCCCCAGCATTTT. Based on the CDR3 plus reference TRBV11-2 and TRBJ1-5, the full variable domain is EAGVAQSPRYKIIEKRQSVAFWCNPISGHATLYWYQQILGQGPKLLIQFQNNGVVDDSQLPKDRFSAERLKGVDSTLKIQPAKLEDSAVYLCASSPAVRVDGNQPQHFGDGTRLSIL.

This clonotype was seen more than once but under ten times. This chain uses TRBV2 with TRBJ1-5, with D possibly being TRBD1 (5 bases). This CDR3 has 14 residues. The germline V gene has CDR1 SNHLY and CDR2 FYNNEI. The V gene lost 4 bases and the J gene lost 6 bases, with 13 bases spanning the gap. The CDR3 bases are TGTGCCAGCAGTGGCCCAGGGAGCCGTCAGCCCCAGCATTTT. It yields the protein CASSGPGSRQPQHF.